This TCR beta chain was found in a study of breast tumors, draining lymph nodes, adjacent tissues. MiXCR was run by TCRdb on the multiplex PCR reads, yielding one entry per CDR3 protein. Here the sample spans 90,000 to 120,000 distinct CDR3 sequences, about 20% being singletons. Breast cancer patients provided tissue from their axillary draining lymph nodes. Per germline, CDR1 MDHEN and CDR2 SYDVKM. V lost 4 bases and J lost 0; bases outside the gene matches: 3. The CDR3 totals 14 residues. The sample was axillary lymph node tissue. The clonotype comes from a female donor with breast cancer. Some clones in this sample may be carry-over from other donors' samples. The chain uses TRBV28 and TRBJ2-7; 7 bases are a match to TRBD1. CDR3 bases: TGTGCCAGCAGTTCCCGGGACAGCTCCTACGAGCAGTACTTC. Protein: CASSSRDSSYEQYF.